This entry concerns a single TCR beta chain. Its antigen is undetermined. This entry comes from a study of T cell repertoires in cytomegalovirus infection. About the research overall: Alongside well-studied HLA-B-restricted CMV epitopes, recently identified HLA-C-restricted CMV epitopes were also used. Based on public TCR beta signatures, there were indications of CMV infection and of a matching HLA type.

TCRdb itself ran the reads through MiXCR, one entry per CDR3 protein. The table has about 150,000 distinct CDR3 sequences, 32% seen once. Study observations and caveats: The ex vivo response was dominated by HLA-C-restricted CMV-specific TCR beta clonotypes. Frequencies of public TCR beta families were cumulated, and this identified carriers of CMV plus the relevant HLA.

V was pared by 0 bases and J by 0 bases, with 13 bases between. Germline V gives CDR1 SGHRS, CDR2 YFSETQ. The CDR3 runs to 17 residues. This TCR came from a human donor in good health (CMV status not recorded). Some clones in this sample may be carry-over from other donors' samples. The sequencing used CD8+ T cells from cultured PBMCs, collected from culture after CMV antigen stimulation. This chain joins TRBV5-1 and TRBJ2-4; the D gene is possibly TRBD1 (5 bases). CDR3 loop: CASSLGGRELAKNIQYF. CDR3 DNA sequence: TGCGCCAGCAGCTTGGGGGGCAGGGAACTAGCCAAAAACATTCAGTACTTC.